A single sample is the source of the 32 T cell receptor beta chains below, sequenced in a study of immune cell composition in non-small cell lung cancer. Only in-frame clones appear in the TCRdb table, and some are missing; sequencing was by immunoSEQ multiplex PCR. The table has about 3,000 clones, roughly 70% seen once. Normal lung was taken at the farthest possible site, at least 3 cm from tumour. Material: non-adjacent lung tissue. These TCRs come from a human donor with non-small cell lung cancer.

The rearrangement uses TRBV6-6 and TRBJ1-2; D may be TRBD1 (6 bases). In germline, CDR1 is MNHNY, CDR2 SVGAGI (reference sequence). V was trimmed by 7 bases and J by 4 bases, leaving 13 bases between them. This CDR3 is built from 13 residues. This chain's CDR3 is CASTSPGVYGYTF. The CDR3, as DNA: TGTGCCAGCACCTCCCCAGGGGTCTATGGCTACACCTTC.

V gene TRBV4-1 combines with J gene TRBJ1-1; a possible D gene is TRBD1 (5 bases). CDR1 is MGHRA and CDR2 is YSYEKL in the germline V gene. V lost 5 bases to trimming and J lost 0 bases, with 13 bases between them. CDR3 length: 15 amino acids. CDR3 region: CASSSETVLNTEAFF. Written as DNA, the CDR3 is TGCGCCAGCAGCAGCGAGACAGTCCTGAACACTGAAGCTTTCTTT.

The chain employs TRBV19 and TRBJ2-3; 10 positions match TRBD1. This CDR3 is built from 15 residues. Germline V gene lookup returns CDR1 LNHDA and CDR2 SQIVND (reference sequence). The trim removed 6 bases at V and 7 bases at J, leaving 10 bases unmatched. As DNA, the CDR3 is TGTGCCAGTAGCTCGACAGGGGGCGGAGTGAATACGCAGTATTTT. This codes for CASSSTGGGVNTQYF.

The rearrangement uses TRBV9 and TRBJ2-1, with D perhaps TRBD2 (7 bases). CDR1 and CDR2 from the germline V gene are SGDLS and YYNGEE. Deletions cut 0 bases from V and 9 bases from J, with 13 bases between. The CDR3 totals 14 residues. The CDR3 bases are TGTGCCAGCAGCGTAGGGGGAGGGGGGACTGAGCAGTTCTTC. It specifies CASSVGGGGTEQFF.

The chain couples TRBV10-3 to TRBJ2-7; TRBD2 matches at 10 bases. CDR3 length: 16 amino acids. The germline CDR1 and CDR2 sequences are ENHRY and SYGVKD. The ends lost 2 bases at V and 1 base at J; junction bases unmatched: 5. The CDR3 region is CAISEGLADLSYEQYF. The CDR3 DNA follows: TGTGCCATCAGTGAGGGACTAGCGGATCTTTCCTACGAGCAGTACTTC.

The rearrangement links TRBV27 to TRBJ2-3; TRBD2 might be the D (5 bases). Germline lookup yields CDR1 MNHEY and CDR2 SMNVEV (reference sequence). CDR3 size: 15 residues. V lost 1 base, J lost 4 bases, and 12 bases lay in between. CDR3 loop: CASSLWVDSADTQYF. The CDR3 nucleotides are TGTGCCAGCAGTTTATGGGTGGACTCTGCAGATACGCAGTATTTT.

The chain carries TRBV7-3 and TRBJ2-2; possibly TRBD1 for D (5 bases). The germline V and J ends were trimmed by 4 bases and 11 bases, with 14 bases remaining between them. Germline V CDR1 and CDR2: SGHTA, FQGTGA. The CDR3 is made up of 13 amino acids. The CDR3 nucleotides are TGTGCCAGCAGCTCATCCCCCCAGGGAGAGCTGTTTTTT. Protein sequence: CASSSSPQGELFF.

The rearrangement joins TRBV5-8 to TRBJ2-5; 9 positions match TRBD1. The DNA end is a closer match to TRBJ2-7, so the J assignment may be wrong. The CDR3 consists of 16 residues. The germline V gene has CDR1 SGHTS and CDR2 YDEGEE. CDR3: CASSKGQGFSSYEQYF. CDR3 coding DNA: TGTGCCAGCAGCAAGGGACAGGGCTTTTCCTCCTACGAGCAGTACTTC.

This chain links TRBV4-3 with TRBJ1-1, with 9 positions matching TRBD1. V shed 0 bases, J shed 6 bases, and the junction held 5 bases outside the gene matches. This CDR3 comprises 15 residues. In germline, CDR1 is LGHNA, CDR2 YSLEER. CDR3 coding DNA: TGCGCCAGCAGCCAAGACCTGACAGGGGGTGCTGAAGCTTTCTTT. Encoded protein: CASSQDLTGGAEAFF.

CDR3 in DNA: TGTGCCAGCAGCGTAGGCTCCGGGGGGCTGGGTAATGAAAAACTGTTTTTT. This encodes CASSVGSGGLGNEKLFF. The J gene is TRBJ1-4, the V gene TRBV9; D possibly corresponds to TRBD1 (6 bases). The length of the CDR3 is 17 residues. In germline, CDR1 is SGDLS, CDR2 YYNGEE. The germline V and J ends were trimmed by 0 bases and 4 bases, with 16 bases remaining between them.

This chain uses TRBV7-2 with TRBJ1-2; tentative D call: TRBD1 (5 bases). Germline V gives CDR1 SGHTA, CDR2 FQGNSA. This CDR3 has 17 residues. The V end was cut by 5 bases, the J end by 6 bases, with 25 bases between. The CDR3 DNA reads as TGTGCCAGCAGCCCCTTAGATTCCATCCGGGGGGAAGATGGCTACACCTTC. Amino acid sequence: CASSPLDSIRGEDGYTF.

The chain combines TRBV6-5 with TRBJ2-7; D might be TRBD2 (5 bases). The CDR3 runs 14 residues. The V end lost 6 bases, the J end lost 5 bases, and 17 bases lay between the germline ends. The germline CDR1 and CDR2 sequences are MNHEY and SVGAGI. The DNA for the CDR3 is TGTGCCAGCAGCCAATCGGAAGGAGGACACGAGCAGTACTTC. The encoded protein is CASSQSEGGHEQYF.

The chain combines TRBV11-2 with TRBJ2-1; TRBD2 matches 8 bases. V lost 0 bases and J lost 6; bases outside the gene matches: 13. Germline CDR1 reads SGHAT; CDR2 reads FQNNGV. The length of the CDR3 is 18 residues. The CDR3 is CASSLDPFAAGEGNEQFF. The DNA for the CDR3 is TGTGCCAGCAGCTTAGATCCTTTTGCAGCGGGGGAAGGCAATGAGCAGTTCTTC.

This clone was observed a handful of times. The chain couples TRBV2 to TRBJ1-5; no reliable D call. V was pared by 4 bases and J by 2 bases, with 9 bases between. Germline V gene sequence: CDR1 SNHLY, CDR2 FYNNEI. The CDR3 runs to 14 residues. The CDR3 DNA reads TGTGCCAGCAGTGGGACTTGGGGCAATCAGCCCCAGCATTTT. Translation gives CASSGTWGNQPQHF.

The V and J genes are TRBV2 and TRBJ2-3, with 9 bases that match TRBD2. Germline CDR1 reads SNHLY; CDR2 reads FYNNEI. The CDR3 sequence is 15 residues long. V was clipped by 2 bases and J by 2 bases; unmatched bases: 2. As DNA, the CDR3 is TGTGCCAGCAGTGAAAGCGGGGGGTCCACAGATACGCAGTATTTT. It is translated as CASSESGGSTDTQYF.

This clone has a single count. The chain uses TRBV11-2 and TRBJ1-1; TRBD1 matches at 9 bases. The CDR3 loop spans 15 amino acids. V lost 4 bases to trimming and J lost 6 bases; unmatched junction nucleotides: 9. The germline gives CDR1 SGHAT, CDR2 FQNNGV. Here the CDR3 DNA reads TGTGCCAGCAGCTGGGACAGGGAACTGGTTTCTGAAGCTTTCTTT. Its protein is CASSWDRELVSEAFF.

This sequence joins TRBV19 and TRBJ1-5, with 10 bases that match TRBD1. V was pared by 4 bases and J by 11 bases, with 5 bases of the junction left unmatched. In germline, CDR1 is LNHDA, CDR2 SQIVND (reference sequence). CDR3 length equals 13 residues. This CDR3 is CASSKDRGESQHF. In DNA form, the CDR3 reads TGTGCCAGTAGTAAGGACAGGGGGGAGTCCCAGCATTTT.

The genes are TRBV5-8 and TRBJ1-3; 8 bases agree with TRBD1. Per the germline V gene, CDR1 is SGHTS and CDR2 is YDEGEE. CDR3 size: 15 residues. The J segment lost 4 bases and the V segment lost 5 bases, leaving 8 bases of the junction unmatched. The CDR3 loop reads CASRINRGAGNTIYF. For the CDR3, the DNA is TGTGCCAGCAGAATAAACAGGGGGGCAGGAAACACCATATATTTT. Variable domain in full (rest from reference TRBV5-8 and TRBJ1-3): EAGVTQSPTHLIKTRGQQATLRCSPISGHTSVYWYQQALGLGLQFLLWYDEGEERNRGNFPPRFSGRQFPNYSSELNVNALELEDSALYLCASRINRGAGNTIYFGEGSWLTVV.

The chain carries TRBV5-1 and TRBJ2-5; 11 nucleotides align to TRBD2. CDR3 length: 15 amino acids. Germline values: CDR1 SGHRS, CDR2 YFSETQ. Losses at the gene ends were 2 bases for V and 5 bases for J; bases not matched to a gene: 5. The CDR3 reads CASSLGTSGTETQYF. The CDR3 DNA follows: TGCGCCAGCAGCTTAGGGACTAGCGGAACGGAGACCCAGTACTTC.

The CDR3 nucleotides are TGTGCCAGCAGCTCAGGGGTCACAGATACGCAGTATTTT. Translation gives CASSSGVTDTQYF. V is TRBV11-3 and J is TRBJ2-3; tentative D call: TRBD1 (6 bases). There are 13 residues in the CDR3. The germline V and J ends were trimmed by 4 bases and 2 bases, with 7 bases remaining between them. Germline V lookup: CDR1 SGHNT, CDR2 YENEEA.

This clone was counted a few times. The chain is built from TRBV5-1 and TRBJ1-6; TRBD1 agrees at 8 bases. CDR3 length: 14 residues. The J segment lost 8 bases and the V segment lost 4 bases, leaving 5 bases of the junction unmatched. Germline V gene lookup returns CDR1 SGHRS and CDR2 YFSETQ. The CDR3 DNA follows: TGCGCCAGCAGCCCGTCGACAGGGGATTCACCCCTCCACTTT. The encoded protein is CASSPSTGDSPLHF. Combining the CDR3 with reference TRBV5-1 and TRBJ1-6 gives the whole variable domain KAGVTQTPRYLIKTRGQQVTLSCSPISGHRSVSWYQQTPGQGLQFLFEYFSETQRNKGNFPGRFSGRQFSNSRSEMNVSTLELGDSALYLCASSPSTGDSPLHFGNGTRLTVT.

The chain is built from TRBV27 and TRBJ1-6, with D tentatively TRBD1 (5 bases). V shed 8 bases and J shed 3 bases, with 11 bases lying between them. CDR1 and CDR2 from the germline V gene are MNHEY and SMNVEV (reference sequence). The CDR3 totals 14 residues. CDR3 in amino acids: CASLGQDYNSPLHF. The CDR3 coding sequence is TGTGCCAGCCTGGGGCAGGACTATAATTCACCCCTCCACTTT.

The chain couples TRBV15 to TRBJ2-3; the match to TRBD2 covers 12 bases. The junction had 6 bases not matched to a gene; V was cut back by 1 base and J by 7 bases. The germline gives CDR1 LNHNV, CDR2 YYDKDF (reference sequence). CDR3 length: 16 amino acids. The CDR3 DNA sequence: TGTGCCACCAGCAGAGTCACTAGCGGGGGGTTAAATACGCAGTATTTT. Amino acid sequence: CATSRVTSGGLNTQYF. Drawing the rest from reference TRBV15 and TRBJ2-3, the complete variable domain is DAMVIQNPRYQVTQFGKPVTLSCSQTLNHNVMYWYQQKSSQAPKLLFHYYDKDFNNEADTPDNFQSRRPNTSFCFLDIRSPGLGDTAMYLCATSRVTSGGLNTQYFGPGTRLTVL.

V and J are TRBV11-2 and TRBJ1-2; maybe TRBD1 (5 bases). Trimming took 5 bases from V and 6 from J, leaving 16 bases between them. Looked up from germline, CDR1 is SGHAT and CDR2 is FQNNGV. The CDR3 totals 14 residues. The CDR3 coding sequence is TGTGCCAGCAGCCGATCGGCAGGGTCGGATGGCTACACCTTC. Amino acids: CASSRSAGSDGYTF. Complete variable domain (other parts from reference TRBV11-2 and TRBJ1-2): EAGVAQSPRYKIIEKRQSVAFWCNPISGHATLYWYQQILGQGPKLLIQFQNNGVVDDSQLPKDRFSAERLKGVDSTLKIQPAKLEDSAVYLCASSRSAGSDGYTFGSGTRLTVV.

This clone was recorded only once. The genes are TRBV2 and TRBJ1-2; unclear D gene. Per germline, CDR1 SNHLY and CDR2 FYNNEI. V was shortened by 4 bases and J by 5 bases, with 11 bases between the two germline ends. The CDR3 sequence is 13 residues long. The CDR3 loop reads CASSGDREYGYTF. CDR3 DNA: TGTGCCAGCAGTGGGGATAGGGAGTATGGCTACACCTTC. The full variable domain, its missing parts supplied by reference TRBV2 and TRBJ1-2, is EPEVTQTPSHQVTQMGQEVILRCVPISNHLYFYWYRQILGQKVEFLVSFYNNEISEKSEIFDDQFSVERPDGSNFTLKIRSTKLEDSAMYFCASSGDREYGYTFGSGTRLTVV.

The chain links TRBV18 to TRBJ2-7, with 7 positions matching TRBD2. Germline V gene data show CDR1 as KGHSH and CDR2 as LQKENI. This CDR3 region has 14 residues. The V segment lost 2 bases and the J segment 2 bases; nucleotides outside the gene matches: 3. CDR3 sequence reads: CASSPGGGTYEQYF. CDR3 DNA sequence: TGTGCCAGCTCACCAGGGGGGGGTACCTACGAGCAGTACTTC. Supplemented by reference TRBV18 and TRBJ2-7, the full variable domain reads NAGVMQNPRHLVRRRGQEARLRCSPMKGHSHVYWYRQLPEEGLKFMVYLQKENIIDESGMPKERFSAEFPKEGPSILRIQQVVRGDSAAYFCASSPGGGTYEQYFGPGTRLTVT.

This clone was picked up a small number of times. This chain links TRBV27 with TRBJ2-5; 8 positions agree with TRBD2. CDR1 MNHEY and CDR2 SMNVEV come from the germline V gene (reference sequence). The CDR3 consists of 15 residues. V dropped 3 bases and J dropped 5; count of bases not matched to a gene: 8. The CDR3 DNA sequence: TGTGCCAGCAGTTTGAACGGGGGGGCCTTCGAGACCCAGTACTTC. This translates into CASSLNGGAFETQYF.

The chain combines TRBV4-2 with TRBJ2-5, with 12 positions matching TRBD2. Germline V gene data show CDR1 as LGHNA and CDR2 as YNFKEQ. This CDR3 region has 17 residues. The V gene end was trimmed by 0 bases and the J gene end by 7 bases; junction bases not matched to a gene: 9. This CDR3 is CASSQELQLAGGGTQYF. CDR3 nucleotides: TGTGCCAGCAGCCAAGAGCTCCAACTAGCGGGGGGAGGGACCCAGTACTTC.

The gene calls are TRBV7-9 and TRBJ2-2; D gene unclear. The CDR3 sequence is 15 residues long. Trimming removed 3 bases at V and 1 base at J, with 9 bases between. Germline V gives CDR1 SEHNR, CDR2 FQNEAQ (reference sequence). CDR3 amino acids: CASSFSSVNTGELFF. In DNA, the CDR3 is TGTGCCAGCAGCTTTTCTTCTGTGAACACCGGGGAGCTGTTTTTT.

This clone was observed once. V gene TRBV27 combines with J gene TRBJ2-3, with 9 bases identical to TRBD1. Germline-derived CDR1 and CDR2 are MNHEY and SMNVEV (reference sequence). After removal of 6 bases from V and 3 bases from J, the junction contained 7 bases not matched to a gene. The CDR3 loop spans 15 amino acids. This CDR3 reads CASSLTGGRTDTQYF. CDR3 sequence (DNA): TGTGCCAGCAGCTTGACAGGGGGGCGAACAGATACGCAGTATTTT.

CDR3 nucleotides: TGCGCCAGCAGCCTGGCCGATAGCGGCTACACCTTC. As protein: CASSLADSGYTF. This sequence joins TRBV5-1 and TRBJ1-2; D is undetermined. Germline-derived CDR1 and CDR2 are SGHRS and YFSETQ. Trimming took off 4 bases at V and 8 bases at J, with 12 bases between the two ends. The CDR3 consists of 12 residues.

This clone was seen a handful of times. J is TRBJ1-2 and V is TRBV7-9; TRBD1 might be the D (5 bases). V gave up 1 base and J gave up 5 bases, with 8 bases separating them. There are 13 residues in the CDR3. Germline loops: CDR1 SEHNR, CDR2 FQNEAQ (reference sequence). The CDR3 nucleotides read TGTGCCAGCAGCTTAGAAGGGGTTTATGGCTACACCTTC. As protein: CASSLEGVYGYTF. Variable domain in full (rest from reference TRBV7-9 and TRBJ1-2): DTGVSQNPRHKITKRGQNVTFRCDPISEHNRLYWYRQTLGQGPEFLTYFQNEAQLEKSRLLSDRFSAERPKGSFSTLEIQRTEQGDSAMYLCASSLEGVYGYTFGSGTRLTVV.